The rows below give T cell receptor beta chains drawn from one sample of a study of blood T cells in healthy people across ages. TCRdb recomputed calls from the 5' RACE reads with MiXCR, one row per CDR3 protein. The sample records just over 800,000 distinct CDR3 sequences, 62% being singletons. Source material: blood. These receptors all stem from a man aged 30-40 years in good health. Both conserved end residues are part of each CDR3. Each record gives: J gene, V gene, D gene, clone size, CDR3 DNA, CDR3 protein. A D gene is named only where the DNA matches it firmly. Some rows have no size entry. The others give once, few or many, or a class for an expanded clone.

j_call: TRBJ2-5
v_call: TRBV14
d_call: NA
clone_size: NA
cdr3_nt: TGTGCCAGCAGCCAAGGCGAAAAGGGATGGGAGACCCAGTACTTC
cdr3_aa: CASSQGEKGWETQYF

j_call: TRBJ2-5
v_call: TRBV5-4
d_call: NA
clone_size: few
cdr3_nt: TGTGCCAGCAGCTCGTCCAGGGGGGCCGGGGAGACCCAGTACTTC
cdr3_aa: CASSSSRGAGETQYF

j_call: TRBJ2-5
v_call: TRBV6-2/TRBV6-3
d_call: TRBD1
clone_size: few
cdr3_nt: TGTGCCAGCAGTGCCCAACAGGGGACCCTAGAGACCCAGTACTTC
cdr3_aa: CASSAQQGTLETQYF

j_call: TRBJ2-1
v_call: TRBV4-3
d_call: TRBD1
clone_size: few
cdr3_nt: TGCGCCAGCAGCTCCATACGGGACAGGGTGCACAATGAGCAGTTCTTC
cdr3_aa: CASSSIRDRVHNEQFF

j_call: TRBJ2-3
v_call: TRBV29-1
d_call: TRBD1
clone_size: NA
cdr3_nt: TGCAGCGTTGCCCGACAGGGACCCACAGATACGCAGTATTTT
cdr3_aa: CSVARQGPTDTQYF

j_call: TRBJ1-6
v_call: TRBV27
d_call: NA
clone_size: few
cdr3_nt: TGTGCCAGCATGATGACGCACTCCTATAATTCACCCCTCCACTTT
cdr3_aa: CASMMTHSYNSPLHF

j_call: TRBJ2-3
v_call: TRBV7-2
d_call: NA
clone_size: NA
cdr3_nt: TGTGCCTGCAGCTTGGAGGGGGGGTTCACAGATACGCAGTATTTT
cdr3_aa: CACSLEGGFTDTQYF

j_call: TRBJ2-3
v_call: TRBV7-2
d_call: TRBD2
clone_size: few
cdr3_nt: TGTGCCAGCAGCCGACCTAATCTATGGTCTCCGACTAGCGGGCAAGATACGCAGTATTTT
cdr3_aa: CASSRPNLWSPTSGQDTQYF

j_call: TRBJ2-1
v_call: TRBV7-2
d_call: TRBD2
clone_size: NA
cdr3_nt: TGTGCCAGCAGCCCCTCCCGTGCGGGGGGTAGAAATGAGCAGTTCTTC
cdr3_aa: CASSPSRAGGRNEQFF

j_call: TRBJ2-1
v_call: TRBV7-6
d_call: NA
clone_size: NA
cdr3_nt: TGTGCCAGCAGCCTGATGGAGAGTAGGGCCTACAATGAGCAGTTCTTC
cdr3_aa: CASSLMESRAYNEQFF

j_call: TRBJ2-1
v_call: TRBV9
d_call: TRBD2
clone_size: NA
cdr3_nt: TGTGCCAGCAGCGTAGGTAGCGGGGGGGCCAACTACAATGAGCAGTTCTTC
cdr3_aa: CASSVGSGGANYNEQFF

j_call: TRBJ2-5
v_call: TRBV7-9
d_call: NA
clone_size: NA
cdr3_nt: TGTGCCAGCAGATGGGGCCAGGGGGGCCTCCAAGAGACCCAGTACTTC
cdr3_aa: CASRWGQGGLQETQYF

j_call: TRBJ2-5
v_call: TRBV28
d_call: TRBD2
clone_size: NA
cdr3_nt: TGTGCCAGCAGTTCCCCCCTAGCGGGGGCCCCAGAGACCCAGTACTTC
cdr3_aa: CASSSPLAGAPETQYF

j_call: TRBJ2-1
v_call: TRBV2
d_call: TRBD2
clone_size: NA
cdr3_nt: TGTGCCAGCAGTGAATGGGGGGGGGACAATGAGCAGTTCTTC
cdr3_aa: CASSEWGGDNEQFF

j_call: TRBJ1-2
v_call: TRBV4-2
d_call: NA
clone_size: NA
cdr3_nt: TGTGCCAGCAGCCAAGACACCTATGGCTACACCTTC
cdr3_aa: CASSQDTYGYTF

j_call: TRBJ2-3
v_call: TRBV13
d_call: NA
clone_size: once
cdr3_nt: TGTGCCAGCAGCTCTCGGGATTTCGCAGATACGCAGTATTTT
cdr3_aa: CASSSRDFADTQYF

j_call: TRBJ2-1
v_call: TRBV20-1
d_call: TRBD2
clone_size: NA
cdr3_nt: TGCAGTGCCGTGCCGGGACTAGGGACCGCCAATGAGCAGTTCTTC
cdr3_aa: CSAVPGLGTANEQFF

j_call: TRBJ1-1
v_call: TRBV3-1
d_call: TRBD1
clone_size: NA
cdr3_nt: TGTGCCAGCAGCCTACAGGGGTCCATGAACACTGAAGCTTTCTTT
cdr3_aa: CASSLQGSMNTEAFF

j_call: TRBJ1-4
v_call: TRBV7-3
d_call: TRBD1
clone_size: NA
cdr3_nt: TGTGCCAGCAGCCGAAGGACAGGGAGGGAGTATGAAAAACTGTTTTTT
cdr3_aa: CASSRRTGREYEKLFF

j_call: TRBJ2-7
v_call: TRBV5-1
d_call: TRBD2
clone_size: NA
cdr3_nt: TGCGCCAGCAGCTTGGCAGGACGGGGGGACTACGAGCAGTACTTC
cdr3_aa: CASSLAGRGDYEQYF

j_call: TRBJ2-5
v_call: TRBV12-3/TRBV12-4
d_call: NA
clone_size: NA
cdr3_nt: TGTGCCAGCAGACCACCACAGGGAGGAGAGACCCAGTACTTC
cdr3_aa: CASRPPQGGETQYF

j_call: TRBJ2-1
v_call: TRBV10-3
d_call: TRBD2
clone_size: few
cdr3_nt: TGTGCCATCAGTGAGCCCGGGGAGGGAAAGGAGCAGTTCTTC
cdr3_aa: CAISEPGEGKEQFF

j_call: TRBJ1-2
v_call: TRBV4-2
d_call: TRBD1
clone_size: once
cdr3_nt: TGTGCCAGCAGCCAAGGAGGGGGCGCGTACTATGGCTACACCTTC
cdr3_aa: CASSQGGGAYYGYTF

j_call: TRBJ1-3
v_call: TRBV7-6
d_call: NA
clone_size: NA
cdr3_nt: TGTGCCAGCAGCGCAAGACATAGGGGAAACACCATATATTTT
cdr3_aa: CASSARHRGNTIYF

j_call: TRBJ2-7
v_call: TRBV20-1
d_call: TRBD2
clone_size: NA
cdr3_nt: TGCAGTGCCCTGGGGCTAGCGGGGGTTCCTTTCAACGAGCAGTACTTC
cdr3_aa: CSALGLAGVPFNEQYF

j_call: TRBJ1-1
v_call: TRBV30
d_call: TRBD1
clone_size: NA
cdr3_nt: TGTGCCTGGAGTTACAGGGGGCGAACTGAAGCTTTCTTT
cdr3_aa: CAWSYRGRTEAFF

j_call: TRBJ1-6
v_call: TRBV12-3/TRBV12-4
d_call: NA
clone_size: NA
cdr3_nt: TGTGCCAGCAGTTTAGGGCAGACGCAGAATTCACCCCTCCACTTT
cdr3_aa: CASSLGQTQNSPLHF

j_call: TRBJ2-7
v_call: TRBV29-1
d_call: TRBD1
clone_size: few
cdr3_nt: TGCAGCGTTGGGGGACAGGTGCATTCCGAGCAGTACTTC
cdr3_aa: CSVGGQVHSEQYF

j_call: TRBJ2-7
v_call: TRBV27
d_call: TRBD1
clone_size: once
cdr3_nt: TGTGCCAGCAGACCCTGGGACAGGCCTACCTACGAGCAGTACTTC
cdr3_aa: CASRPWDRPTYEQYF

j_call: TRBJ2-7
v_call: TRBV7-2
d_call: NA
clone_size: NA
cdr3_nt: TGTGCCAGCAGCTTCGGGGGCGCCTACTACGAGCAGTACTTC
cdr3_aa: CASSFGGAYYEQYF

j_call: TRBJ1-2
v_call: TRBV4-3
d_call: NA
clone_size: NA
cdr3_nt: TGCGCCAGCAGCCAAGAAGGGACACCCTATAACTATGGCTACACCTTC
cdr3_aa: CASSQEGTPYNYGYTF

j_call: TRBJ1-2
v_call: TRBV20-1
d_call: NA
clone_size: NA
cdr3_nt: TGCAGTGCTAGAGAGTCCTCCGAGAGCTATGGCTACACCTTC
cdr3_aa: CSARESSESYGYTF

j_call: TRBJ2-5
v_call: TRBV6-5
d_call: TRBD1
clone_size: few
cdr3_nt: TGTGCCAGCAGTTACGGGGACAGCCTGGGGGCGTACTTC
cdr3_aa: CASSYGDSLGAYF

j_call: TRBJ1-6
v_call: TRBV11-1
d_call: NA
clone_size: few
cdr3_nt: TGTGCCAGCAGCAGGACATCTAATTCACCCCTCCACTTT
cdr3_aa: CASSRTSNSPLHF

j_call: TRBJ2-1
v_call: TRBV10-3
d_call: NA
clone_size: once
cdr3_nt: TGTGCCATCAGTCCAACCGGGACTGCCTACAATGAGCAGTTCTTC
cdr3_aa: CAISPTGTAYNEQFF

j_call: TRBJ1-2
v_call: TRBV7-8
d_call: NA
clone_size: NA
cdr3_nt: TGTGCCAGCAGCTTAGTCAGCCTTAACTATGGCTACACCTTC
cdr3_aa: CASSLVSLNYGYTF

j_call: TRBJ2-3
v_call: TRBV5-1
d_call: NA
clone_size: NA
cdr3_nt: TGCGCCAGCAGCTTGGACCCTCTCAGGGGCACAGATACGCAGTATTTT
cdr3_aa: CASSLDPLRGTDTQYF

j_call: TRBJ2-7
v_call: TRBV6-5
d_call: NA
clone_size: NA
cdr3_nt: TGTGCCAGCAGTTACCAACTGAACTCCTACGAGCAGTACTTC
cdr3_aa: CASSYQLNSYEQYF

j_call: TRBJ2-7
v_call: TRBV12-3/TRBV12-4
d_call: TRBD2
clone_size: NA
cdr3_nt: TGTGCCAGCAATTTAGCGGGGGGACCCTACGAGCAGTACTTC
cdr3_aa: CASNLAGGPYEQYF

j_call: TRBJ2-7
v_call: TRBV7-3
d_call: TRBD2
clone_size: few
cdr3_nt: TGTGCCAGCAGCTTAACAGGGTCTAGCGGGGGCCTCTCCTACGAGCAGTACTTC
cdr3_aa: CASSLTGSSGGLSYEQYF

j_call: TRBJ1-4
v_call: TRBV7-2
d_call: NA
clone_size: NA
cdr3_nt: TGTGCCAGCAGCTTAGGAGGTCACAGCCTCCGAGAAAAACTGTTTTTT
cdr3_aa: CASSLGGHSLREKLFF

j_call: TRBJ2-1
v_call: TRBV6-5
d_call: TRBD1
clone_size: few
cdr3_nt: TGTGCCAGCAGTTACCTGGGACAGGGGGTACGGGAGCAGTTCTTC
cdr3_aa: CASSYLGQGVREQFF

j_call: TRBJ2-7
v_call: TRBV15
d_call: TRBD1
clone_size: few
cdr3_nt: TGTGCCACCAGCAGCCCGGGACAGGGTTCTAACGAGCAGTACTTC
cdr3_aa: CATSSPGQGSNEQYF

j_call: TRBJ2-3
v_call: TRBV20-1
d_call: TRBD2
clone_size: few
cdr3_nt: TGCAGTGCTGAGGCAGCGGGGGGGCCGACAGATACGCAGTATTTT
cdr3_aa: CSAEAAGGPTDTQYF

j_call: TRBJ1-5
v_call: TRBV27
d_call: TRBD1
clone_size: once
cdr3_nt: TGTGCCAGCAGTCCCCAGGGACAGGGAAGTCAGCCCCAGCATTTT
cdr3_aa: CASSPQGQGSQPQHF

j_call: TRBJ2-7
v_call: TRBV20-1
d_call: NA
clone_size: few
cdr3_nt: TGCAGTGCTAGAGATCTACAGGGGGGGTTCGACGAGCAGTACTTC
cdr3_aa: CSARDLQGGFDEQYF

j_call: TRBJ1-6
v_call: TRBV6-1
d_call: NA
clone_size: NA
cdr3_nt: TGTGCCAGCAGCAAACAGGCCCGTGAGCCACCCCTCCACTTT
cdr3_aa: CASSKQAREPPLHF

j_call: TRBJ1-2
v_call: TRBV29-1
d_call: TRBD1
clone_size: few
cdr3_nt: TGCAGCTTAAGAGACAGGGCTGGCTATGGCTACACCTTC
cdr3_aa: CSLRDRAGYGYTF